This T cell receptor (beta chain) was sequenced in a study of T-cell reconstitution after alpha-beta-depleted transplantation in children. General study points: Surviving recipient T cells and thymic progenitors produced the high day-60 TCRbeta diversity seen in some patients. Two months or so post-transplant, alpha-beta T cells reportedly derived from several hundred expanded graft clones. One year after transplant, T-cell counts and diversity came mostly from newly produced T cells.

The TCRbeta library incorporated unique molecular identifiers. TCRdb analysed the PCR reads with MiXCR anew, one entry per CDR3 protein. Found here are around 76,000 distinct CDR3 sequences, around a sixth of them singletons; the top ten hold about 47%. Between the trimmed V and J ends, which lost 2 bases and 9 bases, there was a span of 14 bases. The CDR3 runs 12 residues. Germline V lookup: CDR1 DFQATT, CDR2 SNEGSKA (reference sequence). As for this clonotype: Antigen unknown.

The clonotype originates from a male patient between 2 and 10 years old who had a stem cell transplant for acute lymphoblastic leukemia, so the T cells may come from the graft donor. V is TRBV20-1 and J is TRBJ2-7; D remains ambiguous. Sequenced here: PBMCs, mostly from graft donor cells, sampled 360 days after TCRalphabeta/CD19-depleted stem cell transplant. The CDR3 DNA reads as TGCAGTGCTAGACCCCACCAGACTTTGCAGTACTTC. Encoded protein: CSARPHQTLQYF.